The 5 T cell receptor beta chains listed next were all sequenced from one sample in a study of blood T cell repertoires in COVID-19. The repertoire was sequenced with immunoSEQ multiplex PCR; TCRdb's copy has only in-frame clones and lacks some. The repertoire consists of 130,000 or so clones, with more than 70% occurring once and the leading ten covering more than 5%. Sequencing input: peripheral blood. The receptors originated from a man older than 75 with active or convalescent COVID-19.

V gene TRBV29-1 combines with J gene TRBJ1-2; D may be TRBD1 (5 bases). Between the trimmed V and J ends, which lost 2 bases and 7 bases, there was a span of 11 bases. From germline, CDR1 is SQVTM and CDR2 ANQGSEA. The CDR3 has 12 amino acids. The CDR3 here is CSVELGRAGYTF. The CDR3 nucleotides are TGCAGCGTTGAATTGGGCAGGGCTGGCTACACCTTC.

The gene calls are TRBV4-1 and TRBJ2-3, with TRBD2 matching 12 bases. CDR1 is MGHRA, CDR2 YSYEKL, per germline. The J segment lost 4 bases and the V segment lost 6 bases, leaving 2 bases of the junction unmatched. The CDR3 totals 14 residues. The CDR3 sequence: CASSLAGGPDTQYF. The CDR3 DNA reads TGCGCCAGCAGTCTAGCGGGGGGGCCAGATACGCAGTATTTT.

This clone has a handful of counts. The gene calls are TRBV25-1 and TRBJ1-1, with 8 bases aligning to TRBD1. From germline, CDR1 is MGHDK and CDR2 SYGVNS. Unmatched junction bases numbered 9, after V lost 8 bases and J lost 7 bases. CDR3 length equals 13 residues. This chain's CDR3 is CASHDRGQVEAFF. DNA of the CDR3: TGTGCCAGCCATGACAGGGGTCAAGTTGAAGCTTTCTTT.

V is TRBV9 and J is TRBJ2-2; D may be TRBD2 (5 bases). CDR1 and CDR2 from the germline V gene are SGDLS and YYNGEE. The CDR3 contains 16 residues. V was clipped by 2 bases and J by 1 base, with 12 bases between them. CDR3 in amino acids: CASSVGRGLNTGELFF. Here the CDR3 DNA reads TGTGCCAGCAGCGTTGGGAGAGGACTGAACACCGGGGAGCTGTTTTTT. Full variable domain (outside the CDR3, taken from reference TRBV9 and TRBJ2-2): DSGVTQTPKHLITATGQRVTLRCSPRSGDLSVYWYQQSLDQGLQFLIQYYNGEERAKGNILERFSAQQFPDLHSELNLSSLELGDSALYFCASSVGRGLNTGELFFGEGSRLTVL.

This chain uses TRBV5-1 with TRBJ1-2; the D is unclear. The germline gives CDR1 SGHRS, CDR2 YFSETQ. The CDR3 runs 14 residues. The germline V and J ends were trimmed by 0 bases and 3 bases, with 9 bases remaining between them. The chain's CDR3 is CASSLETGDYGYTF. The CDR3, as DNA: TGCGCCAGCAGCTTGGAGACGGGAGACTATGGCTACACCTTC.